Sequencing of this T cell receptor (beta chain) was carried out in a study of post-analysis software for immune sequencing data. On the study more broadly: Recorded subtypes: relapsing-remitting, secondary progressive, progressive-relapsing; some patients unannotated.

Study observations and caveats: Patients had higher frequencies than controls of about five TRBV segments, including TRBV5-6, TRBV5-1 and TRBV20-1. Comparison with controls showed significantly lower normalized Chao1 diversity in multiple sclerosis patients.

Germline CDR1 reads SGHAT; CDR2 reads FQNNGV. CDR3 length: 15 amino acids. Germline trimming cut 5 bases from V and 4 bases from J; bases unmatched to any gene: 8. The TCR beta cDNA libraries carried unique molecular identifiers. cDNA molecules numbering some 500,000 came from approximately 1 to 10 million T cells. Using its own MiXCR run on the PCR reads, TCRdb lists one record per CDR3 protein. Of about 820,000 distinct CDR3 sequences in the sample, approximately 57% are singletons; the top ten hold roughly 4.4%. Only a few counts were recorded for this clonotype. The antigen is unknown. The V call is TRBV11-2, the J call TRBJ2-5; TRBD1 aligns across 9 bases. Input material: blood. The sequence came from a girl between 5 and 17 years old with multiple sclerosis. CDR3 region: CASSQAGTGRETQYF. CDR3 coding DNA: TGTGCCAGCAGCCAAGCAGGGACAGGGAGAGAGACCCAGTACTTC.